The clone carrying this TCR beta chain has more than one count but fewer than ten. Its matching antigen is unknown. The sample comes from a study of blood T cells in healthy people across ages. Whole-study findings and limits: From one million sequenced T cells, diversity estimates were lower bounds.

This CDR3 is built from 14 residues. The junction had 5 bases not matched to a gene; V was cut back by 3 bases and J by 4 bases. Germline V lookup: CDR1 DFQATT, CDR2 SNEGSKA (reference sequence). The use of a sample-barcoded 5' primer and a J-beta primer mix characterized a second PCR of about 7 to 12 cycles. MiXCR, run by TCRdb on the 5' RACE reads, gives a single entry per CDR3 protein. The data show some 1.6 million distinct CDR3 sequences, about 31% seen once. The chain employs TRBV20-1 and TRBJ1-2; 10 bases are a match to TRBD1. This sequence was found in a woman aged 30 to 39 in good health. Sequencing input: blood. The CDR3 region has the DNA TGCAGTGCTAGCAGACAGGGGGCCGGCTATGGCTACACCTTC. Translating gives CSASRQGAGYGYTF.